Each of the 8 T cell receptor beta chains below was sequenced from the same sample in a study of T cells in Graves' hyperthyroidism and ophthalmopathy. Template material for amplifying TCR beta CDR3 regions consisted of RNA transcripts. RT-PCR in the first round (using the HTBI primer set) targeted the TCR CDR3. TCRdb passed the multiplex PCR reads through MiXCR, listing each CDR3 protein once. The data show hundreds of thousands of distinct CDR3 sequences, roughly 14% seen once. The specimen was blood. The receptors here all came from a woman aged 45-59 years with Graves' ophthalmopathy.

This clonotype was seen many times. The CDR3 region is CATSAPGNQPQHF. CDR3 DNA: TGTGCCACCAGTGCCCCTGGGAATCAGCCCCAGCATTTT. V and J are TRBV24-1 and TRBJ1-5; D is unclear. With 5 bases removed from V and 4 bases from J, the gap between germline ends came to 8 bases. The CDR3 length is 13 residues. Looked up from germline, CDR1 is KGHDR and CDR2 is SFDVKD.

This clonotype was seen repeatedly, ten times or more. This sequence joins TRBV5-5 and TRBJ2-3; TRBD1 aligns across 7 bases. Germline V gene lookup returns CDR1 SGHKS and CDR2 YYEKEE (reference sequence). V trimming: 3 bases; J trimming: 2 bases; junction bases outside the gene matches: 12. The CDR3 covers 17 residues. CDR3 residues: CASSSRDRSTITDTQYF. The CDR3 nucleotides read TGTGCCAGCAGCTCCCGGGACAGATCCACCATCACAGATACGCAGTATTTT. The full variable domain, its missing parts supplied by reference TRBV5-5 and TRBJ2-3, is DAGVTQSPTHLIKTRGQQVTLRCSPISGHKSVSWYQQVLGQGPQFIFQYYEKEERGRGNFPDRFSARQFPNYSSELNVNALLLGDSALYLCASSSRDRSTITDTQYFGPGTRLTVL.

This clonotype was detected ten times or more. V gene TRBV28 combines with J gene TRBJ2-7; 8 positions match TRBD2. Germline lookup yields CDR1 MDHEN and CDR2 SYDVKM. The CDR3 contains 14 residues. V trimming: 6 bases; J trimming: 2 bases; junction bases outside the gene matches: 6. The DNA of the CDR3 is TGTGCCAGCAGGACTACTAGCGGAACCTACGAGCAGTACTTC. This sequence encodes CASRTTSGTYEQYF.

The table lists this clonotype with a few counts. V is TRBV19 and J is TRBJ2-5, with no clear D. The CDR3 covers 15 residues. Trimming removed 1 base from V and 0 bases from J, with 9 bases in between. Germline CDR1 reads LNHDA; CDR2 reads SQIVND (reference sequence). The CDR3 is CASSIGPSYQETQYF. In DNA, the CDR3 is TGTGCCAGTAGTATAGGACCCTCGTACCAAGAGACCCAGTACTTC.

This clonotype was counted at least ten times. The chain links TRBV6-2 or TRBV6-3 to TRBJ2-7; 9 bases agree with TRBD2. The J segment lost 5 bases and the V segment lost 2 bases, leaving 1 base of the junction unmatched. Germline-derived CDR1 and CDR2 are MNHEY and SVGEGT. The CDR3 is 13 amino acids. The CDR3 protein is CASSYAGGNEQYF. CDR3 nucleotide sequence: TGTGCCAGCAGTTACGCGGGAGGGAACGAGCAGTACTTC.

This clonotype was seen only a few times. This chain uses TRBV19 with TRBJ2-3, with a possible D match to TRBD2 (6 bases). The ends were cut back, 3 bases at V and 1 base at J, with 14 bases in the middle. The germline V gene has CDR1 LNHDA and CDR2 SQIVND (reference sequence). The CDR3 contains 16 residues. CDR3 sequence reads: CASSIRETDRTDTQYF. The CDR3 nucleotides read TGTGCCAGTAGTATCCGGGAGACAGACCGCACAGATACGCAGTATTTT.

This sequence joins TRBV4-1 and TRBJ2-5; 8 positions match TRBD2. The V and J ends lost 4 bases and 4 bases, in that order; junction bases with no gene match: 14. Germline assignment: CDR1 MGHRA and CDR2 YSYEKL. This CDR3 has 17 residues. The CDR3, as DNA: TGCGCCAGCAGCCCCGGCCGGCCAGCGGGAGTCCCAGAGACCCAGTACTTC. It codes for CASSPGRPAGVPETQYF.

This chain uses TRBV19 with TRBJ2-1; the match to TRBD1 covers 9 bases. Germline V gives CDR1 LNHDA, CDR2 SQIVND (reference sequence). The V and J ends lost 5 bases and 7 bases, in that order; junction bases with no gene match: 12. The CDR3 runs to 16 residues. DNA of the CDR3: TGTGCCAGTAGTCCTTACTCCGGGACAGGGAGAAATGAGCAGTTCTTC. It yields the protein CASSPYSGTGRNEQFF.